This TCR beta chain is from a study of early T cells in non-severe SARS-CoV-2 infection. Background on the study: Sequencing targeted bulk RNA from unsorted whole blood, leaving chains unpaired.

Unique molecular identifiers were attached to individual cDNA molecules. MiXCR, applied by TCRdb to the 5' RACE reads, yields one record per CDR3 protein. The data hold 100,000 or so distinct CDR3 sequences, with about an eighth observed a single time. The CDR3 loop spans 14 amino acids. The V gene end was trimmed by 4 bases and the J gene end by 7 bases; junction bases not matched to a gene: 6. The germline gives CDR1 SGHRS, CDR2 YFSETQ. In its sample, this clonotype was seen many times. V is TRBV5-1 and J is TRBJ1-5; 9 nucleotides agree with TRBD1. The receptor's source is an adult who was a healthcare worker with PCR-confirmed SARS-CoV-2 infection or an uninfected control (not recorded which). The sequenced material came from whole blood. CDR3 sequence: CASSEGQGGQPQHF. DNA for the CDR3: TGCGCCAGCAGCGAGGGACAGGGAGGCCAGCCCCAGCATTTT.